This T cell receptor beta chain was identified in a study of shared clonotypes between healthy human individuals. CD8 cells regarded as naive lacked CD45RO, were positively chosen for CCR7, and omitted terminally differentiated effector memory CD45RA+ cells. Germline V lookup: CDR1 SGHDN, CDR2 FVKESK. The CDR3 contains 15 residues. Unmatched junction bases numbered 3, after V lost 1 base and J lost 3 bases. Original methodology: For the immunoSEQ data, sequences were junction-only without quality scores, so filtering differed. Profiled with immunoSEQ multiplex PCR; TCRdb holds only in-frame clones, not every one. Clonal size and the V and J genes are those of that table, whereas D and trimming came from the DNA. The sample consists of 2 million or so clones, just under 95% of them appearing once.

This TCR derives from a man younger than 35 in good health. Sequencing was done on a sample of naive CD8+ T cells sorted from blood. This chain uses TRBV14 with TRBJ2-7, with TRBD2 matching 10 bases. DNA of the CDR3: TGTGCCAGCAGCCAAGTAAGCGGGGGGGTCTACGAGCAGTACTTC. This encodes CASSQVSGGVYEQYF.